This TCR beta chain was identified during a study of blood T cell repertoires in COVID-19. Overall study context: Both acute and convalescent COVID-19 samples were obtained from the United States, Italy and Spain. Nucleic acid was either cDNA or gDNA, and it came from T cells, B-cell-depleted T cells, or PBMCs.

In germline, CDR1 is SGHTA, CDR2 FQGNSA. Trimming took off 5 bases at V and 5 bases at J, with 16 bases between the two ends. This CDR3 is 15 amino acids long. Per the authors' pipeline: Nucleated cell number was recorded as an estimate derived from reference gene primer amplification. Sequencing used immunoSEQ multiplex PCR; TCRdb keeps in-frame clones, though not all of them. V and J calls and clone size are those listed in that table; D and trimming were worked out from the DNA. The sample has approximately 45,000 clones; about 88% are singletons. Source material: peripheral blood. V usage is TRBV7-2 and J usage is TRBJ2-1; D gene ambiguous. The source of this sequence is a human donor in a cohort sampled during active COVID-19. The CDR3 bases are TGTGCCAGCAGCCTACCCCCGCAGGCCAACAATGAGCAGTTCTTC. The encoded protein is CASSLPPQANNEQFF. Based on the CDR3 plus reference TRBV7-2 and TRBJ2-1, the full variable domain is GAGVSQSPSNKVTEKGKDVELRCDPISGHTALYWYRQSLGQGLEFLIYFQGNSAPDKSGLPSDRFSAERTGGSVSTLTIQRTQQEDSAVYLCASSLPPQANNEQFFGPGTRLTVL.